Shown below are 11 T cell receptor beta chains from a single sample sequenced in a study of control samples from healthy donors and cancer patients. Generated by immunoSEQ multiplex PCR, the TCRdb table keeps only in-frame clones and is missing some. The sample has about 140,000 clones, around nine tenths seen once. Sequencing was carried out using blood. Every receptor here comes from a woman under 40 in good health.

The rearrangement links TRBV30 to TRBJ2-3; D may correspond to TRBD1 or TRBD2 (5 bases each). This CDR3 spans 14 amino acids. Germline CDR1 GTSNPN, CDR2 SVGIG (reference sequence). V gave up 5 bases and J gave up 0 bases, with 12 bases separating them. CDR3 bases: TGTGCCTGGCTGAAACGGGACAGCACAGATACGCAGTATTTT. Its translation: CAWLKRDSTDTQYF.

V usage is TRBV29-1 and J usage is TRBJ2-2; D is tentatively TRBD1 or TRBD2 (6 bases each). Trimming took 5 bases from V and 0 from J, leaving 22 bases between them. This CDR3 comprises 18 residues. Germline V gives CDR1 SQVTM, CDR2 ANQGSEA. CDR3 sequence: CSVRLWGARSSNTGELFF. The CDR3 DNA is TGCAGCGTTCGTCTGTGGGGGGCTAGATCTTCGAACACCGGGGAGCTGTTTTTT.

The V and J genes are TRBV6-5 and TRBJ2-3; D remains ambiguous. The length of the CDR3 is 15 residues. V gave up 2 bases and J gave up 1 base, with 10 bases separating them. Germline-derived CDR1 and CDR2 are MNHEY and SVGAGI. For the CDR3, the DNA is TGTGCCAGCAGTTACCCCGGTTCGGGCACAGATACGCAGTATTTT. Amino acids: CASSYPGSGTDTQYF.

The chain is built from TRBV10-3 and TRBJ1-2, with D unresolved. The CDR3 is 14 amino acids. Between the trimmed V and J ends, which lost 0 bases and 4 bases, there was a span of 9 bases. Germline V gene lookup returns CDR1 ENHRY and CDR2 SYGVKD. The CDR3 nucleotides read TGTGCCATCAGTGAGTCGGTGCCAGGCTATGGCTACACCTTC. Amino acid sequence: CAISESVPGYGYTF.

This clone has a single count. V and J are TRBV5-5 and TRBJ2-7; maybe TRBD1 (5 bases). Germline assignment: CDR1 SGHKS and CDR2 YYEKEE (reference sequence). The CDR3 contains 16 residues. Trimming removed 0 bases at V and 0 bases at J, with 13 bases between. The chain's CDR3 is CASSLGVTAISYEQYF. In nucleotides, the CDR3 is TGTGCCAGCAGCTTGGGAGTGACAGCGATCTCCTACGAGCAGTACTTC.

This sequence joins TRBV11-3 and TRBJ2-7; TRBD2 aligns across 13 bases. Per germline, CDR1 SGHNT and CDR2 YENEEA. This CDR3 has 18 amino acids. After removal of 0 bases from V and 7 bases from J, the junction contained 12 bases not matched to a gene. CDR3 protein: CASSLDPILAGGRKEQYF. The CDR3 nucleotides are TGTGCCAGCAGCTTAGATCCGATACTAGCGGGAGGGCGTAAAGAGCAGTACTTC.

The chain combines TRBV2 with TRBJ2-3, with D maybe TRBD2 (6 bases). CDR1 is SNHLY, CDR2 FYNNEI, per germline. The CDR3 is made up of 18 amino acids. Trimming pared 4 bases from V and 2 bases from J, leaving 22 bases between. DNA for the CDR3: TGTGCCAGCAGTGGGACGGCGTGGGGGGATAAATTCACAGATACGCAGTATTTT. Protein product: CASSGTAWGDKFTDTQYF.

The sample holds one count of this clone. The chain uses TRBV6-5 and TRBJ2-1; D gene unclear. In germline, CDR1 is MNHEY, CDR2 SVGAGI. V lost 8 bases to trimming and J lost 6 bases, with 17 bases between them. This CDR3 spans 14 amino acids. In DNA form, the CDR3 reads TGTGCCAGCGCTCCACAGATTAGATCCAATGAGCAGTTCTTC. Amino acids: CASAPQIRSNEQFF.

J is TRBJ1-6 and V is TRBV4-1; perhaps TRBD1 as D (5 bases). Germline V CDR1 and CDR2: MGHRA, YSYEKL. This CDR3 contains 20 residues. V lost 0 bases and J lost 0, with 18 bases in between. CDR3: CASSQDFIPWGSSYNSPLHF. The DNA for the CDR3 is TGCGCCAGCAGCCAAGACTTTATCCCCTGGGGGAGCTCCTATAATTCACCCCTCCACTTT.

This clone was observed once. This chain connects TRBV3-1 (or the pseudogene TRBV3-2) to TRBJ2-7; 10 positions agree with TRBD2. CDR1 is LGHDT, CDR2 YNNKEL, per germline (reference sequence). CDR3 length equals 16 residues. Trimming cost V 1 base and J 4 bases; bases outside gene matches: 7. The CDR3 DNA reads as TGTGCCAGCAGCCAAGCTCTGGGACTAGCGCAATACGAGCAGTACTTC. The encoded protein is CASSQALGLAQYEQYF.

The CDR3 is CASSTEATNEKLFF. The CDR3 region has the DNA TGCGCCAGCAGCACGGAGGCAACTAATGAAAAACTGTTTTTT. V and J are TRBV4-1 and TRBJ1-4, with no clear D. V was shortened by 5 bases and J by 0 bases, with 7 bases between the two germline ends. Germline V CDR1 and CDR2: MGHRA, YSYEKL. The CDR3 length is 14 residues.